This is a list of T cell receptor beta chains from one sample in a study of identical twins. TCRdb independently ran MiXCR on the 5' RACE reads; one entry per CDR3 protein. Among just under 650,000 distinct CDR3 sequences listed, around 7.5% were seen once. The data also belong to a second study, concerning yellow fever vaccine responses in identical twins.

The specimen sequenced was PBMCs. The receptors were gathered from a woman aged 18-29 years in good health. CDR3s leave out the opening cysteine and the closing phenylalanine or tryptophan. The order of the fields is J gene, V gene, CDR3 length, CDR3 protein.

J gene: TRBJ2-1; V gene: TRBV12-3/TRBV12-4; CDR3 length: 12; CDR3 protein: ASSFRTVLDVQF
J gene: TRBJ2-4; V gene: TRBV12-3/TRBV12-4; CDR3 length: 12; CDR3 protein: ASSLRSLRGIQY
J gene: TRBJ2-2; V gene: TRBV20-1; CDR3 length: 12; CDR3 protein: SARETVNTGELF
J gene: TRBJ2-5; V gene: TRBV9; CDR3 length: 16; CDR3 protein: ASSVAPGTSLFQETQY
J gene: TRBJ2-6; V gene: TRBV15; CDR3 length: 15; CDR3 protein: ATSRATGSSGANVLT
J gene: TRBJ2-1; V gene: TRBV20-1; CDR3 length: 13; CDR3 protein: SARDREDSYNEQF
J gene: TRBJ2-4; V gene: TRBV12-3/TRBV12-4; CDR3 length: 10; CDR3 protein: ASSLAENIQY
J gene: TRBJ2-2; V gene: TRBV10-3; CDR3 length: 12; CDR3 protein: ATGGTLNTGELF
J gene: TRBJ2-6; V gene: TRBV9; CDR3 length: 16; CDR3 protein: ASSPGGGFRSGAIVLT
J gene: TRBJ1-2; V gene: TRBV15; CDR3 length: 12; CDR3 protein: ATSRPGSFYGYT
J gene: TRBJ2-7; V gene: TRBV28; CDR3 length: 11; CDR3 protein: ASSFGDRGKGY
J gene: TRBJ2-1; V gene: TRBV20-1; CDR3 length: 12; CDR3 protein: SAREWRENNEQF
J gene: TRBJ2-5; V gene: TRBV4-2; CDR3 length: 13; CDR3 protein: ASSQETGVEETQY
J gene: TRBJ2-3; V gene: TRBV2; CDR3 length: 13; CDR3 protein: ASSSPGGLGIRQY
J gene: TRBJ1-4; V gene: TRBV3-1; CDR3 length: 13; CDR3 protein: ASTRGGQPNEKLF
J gene: TRBJ1-1; V gene: TRBV15; CDR3 length: 10; CDR3 protein: ATSRPHEEAF
J gene: TRBJ2-1; V gene: TRBV7-2; CDR3 length: 15; CDR3 protein: ASSLYRDRVGENEQF
J gene: TRBJ2-3; V gene: TRBV4-2; CDR3 length: 14; CDR3 protein: ASSQLSGGITDTQY
J gene: TRBJ2-3; V gene: TRBV2; CDR3 length: 13; CDR3 protein: ASSGTSGRADTQY
J gene: TRBJ2-2; V gene: TRBV3-1; CDR3 length: 15; CDR3 protein: ASSQVPRGVATGELF
J gene: TRBJ2-2; V gene: TRBV7-2; CDR3 length: 14; CDR3 protein: ASSFIRYSNTGELF
J gene: TRBJ2-1; V gene: TRBV28; CDR3 length: 18; CDR3 protein: ASSGWDRVERGSSYNEQF
J gene: TRBJ1-1; V gene: TRBV12-3/TRBV12-4; CDR3 length: 14; CDR3 protein: ASSHTRDRVGTEAF
J gene: TRBJ2-2; V gene: TRBV12-3/TRBV12-4; CDR3 length: 14; CDR3 protein: ASTRGGGPNTGELF
J gene: TRBJ2-7; V gene: TRBV5-1; CDR3 length: 15; CDR3 protein: ASSQPGLAGSSYEQY
J gene: TRBJ2-3; V gene: TRBV9; CDR3 length: 13; CDR3 protein: ASSVVGGSTDTQY
J gene: TRBJ2-1; V gene: TRBV7-8; CDR3 length: 17; CDR3 protein: ASSFRLGPLAGLYNEQF
J gene: TRBJ2-3; V gene: TRBV10-3; CDR3 length: 11; CDR3 protein: ATRTGVADTQY
J gene: TRBJ2-3; V gene: TRBV12-3/TRBV12-4; CDR3 length: 11; CDR3 protein: ASSRTGTDTQY
J gene: TRBJ2-2; V gene: TRBV9; CDR3 length: 10; CDR3 protein: ASMKRAGELF
J gene: TRBJ1-1; V gene: TRBV12-3/TRBV12-4; CDR3 length: 11; CDR3 protein: ASRWTVGAEAF
J gene: TRBJ2-3; V gene: TRBV5-1; CDR3 length: 13; CDR3 protein: ASSRTSGFTDTQY
J gene: TRBJ1-6; V gene: TRBV28; CDR3 length: 12; CDR3 protein: ASSLEAWGSPLH
J gene: TRBJ2-5; V gene: TRBV2; CDR3 length: 11; CDR3 protein: ASSETNQETQY
J gene: TRBJ1-5; V gene: TRBV7-9; CDR3 length: 14; CDR3 protein: ASSFGPGDPNQPQH
J gene: TRBJ2-3; V gene: TRBV12-3/TRBV12-4; CDR3 length: 10; CDR3 protein: ASSLSRDTQY
J gene: TRBJ1-1; V gene: TRBV20-1; CDR3 length: 11; CDR3 protein: SARVQLNTEAF
J gene: TRBJ2-3; V gene: TRBV5-1; CDR3 length: 14; CDR3 protein: ASSYSGGGYTDTQY
J gene: TRBJ2-2; V gene: TRBV28; CDR3 length: 13; CDR3 protein: ASRAGTGKSGELF
J gene: TRBJ2-5; V gene: TRBV5-1; CDR3 length: 15; CDR3 protein: ASSSVVELGVQETQY